Sequencing of this T cell receptor beta chain was carried out in a study of T cell changes during pregnancy in multiple sclerosis. CDR3 length: 13 residues. The V gene's germline CDR1 is LNHDA and CDR2 SQIVND (reference sequence). With 8 bases removed from V and 2 bases from J, the gap between germline ends came to 13 bases. This clone showed up just a few times. Clones were read by immunoSEQ multiplex PCR, and TCRdb kept only the in-frame ones, dropping some. Of about 62,000 clones in the sample, about 94% were seen once. The J gene is TRBJ2-7, the V gene TRBV19; perhaps TRBD1 as D (6 bases). This specimen was CD8+ T cells from peripheral blood mononuclear cells, taken in the second trimester of pregnancy. The receptor was isolated from a female donor with multiple sclerosis, enrolled in a pregnancy study. CDR3 coding DNA: TGTGCCAGTCGACCGGACAGTCCCTACGAGCAGTACTTC. Encoded protein: CASRPDSPYEQYF.